This T cell receptor beta chain comes out of a study of early T cells in non-severe SARS-CoV-2 infection. Study at large: The study sequenced bulk RNA from unsorted whole blood, with chains unpaired. General study points: VDJdb matching favored anti-spike CD8 responses, missing private and CD4 specificities.

Researchers attached unique molecular identifiers to individual cDNA molecules. TCRdb analysed the 5' RACE reads with MiXCR anew, one entry per CDR3 protein. The data contain about 60,000 distinct CDR3 sequences, 5.5% to 6.5% of them singletons. Turning to this clonotype: Its antigen is still unknown.

Between the trimmed V and J ends, which lost 2 bases and 0 bases, there was a span of 18 bases. This CDR3 region has 18 residues. Looked up from germline, CDR1 is MDHEN and CDR2 is SYDVKM. V is TRBV28 and J is TRBJ2-3; D assignment may be TRBD1 or TRBD2 (5 bases each). The TCR originated in an adult who was a healthcare worker with PCR-confirmed SARS-CoV-2 infection or an uninfected control (not recorded which). Sequencing was carried out using whole blood. Here the CDR3 reads CASSLISGIGTSTDTQYF. The DNA of the CDR3 is TGTGCCAGCAGTTTAATCAGTGGGATCGGGACGAGCACAGATACGCAGTATTTT.